The 25 T cell receptor beta chains reported below all come from one sample, sequenced in a study of Ad26.COV2.S vaccination and SARS-CoV-2 variants. Repertoires were generated with immunoSEQ multiplex PCR, while TCRdb's copy carries only in-frame clones and drops some. The sample shows 300,000 to 400,000 clones, around 89% of them seen only once. The sample's treatment: approximately 18 received Ad26.COV2.S at low or high dose, single or two shots; roughly five received placebo; per-sample allocation not given. Day 63 after the first vaccine or placebo injection was the time point for sampling. Sequencing used peripheral blood, obtained in a trial of Ad26.COV2.S vaccine versus placebo. These receptors originate from a person between 18 and 60 years old who received the Ad26.COV2.S COVID-19 vaccine or a placebo.

This clone was counted between two and nine times. The chain combines TRBV5-6 with TRBJ1-1; possibly TRBD1 for D (5 bases). Trimming cost V 1 base and J 1 base, with 14 bases left between them. Germline CDR1 reads SGHDT; CDR2 reads YYEEEE. The CDR3 spans 16 residues. The CDR3, as DNA: TGTGCCAGCAGCTTGTTAGGGGAATATGGGAACACTGAAGCTTTCTTT. It encodes CASSLLGEYGNTEAFF.

The V call is TRBV14, the J call TRBJ2-1; D ambiguous. The germline V gene has CDR1 SGHDN and CDR2 FVKESK. V lost 0 bases to trimming and J lost 8 bases, with 8 bases between them. The CDR3 totals 13 residues. Here the CDR3 DNA reads TGTGCCAGCAGCCAAGATAGAGGCGATGAGCAGTTCTTC. This translates into CASSQDRGDEQFF.

V usage is TRBV2 and J usage is TRBJ2-7, with 7 bases fitting TRBD2. V lost 1 base to trimming and J lost 0 bases; unmatched junction nucleotides: 3. This CDR3 contains 15 residues. Germline CDR1 is SNHLY and CDR2 is FYNNEI. The DNA of the CDR3 is TGTGCCAGCAGTGAAGTCAGCGGGGACTCCTACGAGCAGTACTTC. This codes for CASSEVSGDSYEQYF.

J is TRBJ2-3 and V is TRBV7-8; 7 bases agree with TRBD1. Germline assignment: CDR1 SGHVS and CDR2 FQNEAQ. Unmatched junction bases numbered 3, after V lost 1 base and J lost 2 bases. CDR3 length: 15 amino acids. DNA for the CDR3: TGTGCCAGCAGCTTAGAAGGGACAGTCACAGATACGCAGTATTTT. Amino acid sequence: CASSLEGTVTDTQYF.

The chain uses TRBV27 and TRBJ1-2, with a weak D call TRBD1 (6 bases). Per the germline V gene, CDR1 is MNHEY and CDR2 is SMNVEV (reference sequence). This CDR3 has 14 residues. V was shortened by 2 bases and J by 8 bases, with 15 bases between the two germline ends. CDR3 coding DNA: TGTGCCAGCAGTTTAACCAGGGGTCGGGGGGGCTACACCTTC. This sequence encodes CASSLTRGRGGYTF.

The gene calls are TRBV6-5 and TRBJ2-3; a possible D gene is TRBD2 (7 bases). Trimming took 10 bases from V and 4 from J, leaving 18 bases between them. CDR1 MNHEY and CDR2 SVGAGI come from the germline V gene. The CDR3 totals 14 residues. The DNA of the CDR3 is TGTGCCACAAAGCGGGGAAGGGGGTCAGATACGCAGTATTTT. It translates to CATKRGRGSDTQYF.

The chain links TRBV6-5 to TRBJ1-1, with D possibly matching TRBD1 (5 bases). The V and J ends lost 6 bases and 5 bases respectively, with 13 bases between them. Germline CDR1 MNHEY, CDR2 SVGAGI. The CDR3 sequence is 13 residues long. The CDR3 bases are TGTGCCAGCAGGCACCCTGGGGGGACTGAAGCTTTCTTT. Its translation: CASRHPGGTEAFF.

This chain connects TRBV15 to TRBJ2-6; D is possibly TRBD1 (5 bases). The CDR3 is made up of 16 amino acids. In germline, CDR1 is LNHNV, CDR2 YYDKDF (reference sequence). The V gene lost 6 bases and the J gene lost 0 bases, with 12 bases spanning the gap. In nucleotides, the CDR3 is TGTGCCACCAGTACCCAGGGTTTCTCTGGGGCCAACGTCCTGACTTTC. The encoded protein is CATSTQGFSGANVLTF.

This clone came up once. The chain is built from TRBV28 and TRBJ1-2; perhaps TRBD1 as D (5 bases). The V end lost 5 bases, the J end lost 8 bases, and 15 bases lay between the germline ends. CDR3 length: 13 amino acids. The germline V gene encodes CDR1 MDHEN and CDR2 SYDVKM. CDR3 sequence reads: CASSPQLGEGYTF. The DNA for the CDR3 is TGTGCCAGCAGTCCACAATTAGGGGAAGGCTACACCTTC.

The chain uses TRBV10-3 and TRBJ2-5, with D unclear. Germline values: CDR1 ENHRY, CDR2 SYGVKD. V lost 0 bases to trimming and J lost 5 bases, with 10 bases between them. The CDR3 is made up of 14 amino acids. CDR3 bases: TGTGCCATCAGTGAGTCGTTTAATGGGGAGACCCAGTACTTC. It codes for CAISESFNGETQYF.

In this sample, this clone turned up once. This chain connects TRBV5-4 to TRBJ2-7, with D possibly matching TRBD2 (6 bases). CDR3 length equals 15 residues. Trimming shortened V by 0 bases and J by 2 bases, and 12 bases separated the two germline ends. Germline lookup yields CDR1 SGHNT and CDR2 YYREEE (reference sequence). The CDR3 spells CASSLAFGGTYEQYF. In nucleotides, the CDR3 is TGTGCCAGCAGCTTGGCTTTTGGGGGGACCTACGAGCAGTACTTC.

A remark on this clone: Other nucleotide sequences in the sample specify the same CDR3. V gene TRBV7-9 combines with J gene TRBJ2-7; 7 bases are a match to TRBD2. With 5 bases clipped from V and 0 bases from J, the junction kept 4 bases outside the gene matches. The CDR3 has 14 residues. Germline values: CDR1 SEHNR, CDR2 FQNEAQ (reference sequence). As DNA, the CDR3 is TGTGCCAGCAGCCCTCTAGCGGCCTCCTACGAGCAGTACTTC. It yields the protein CASSPLAASYEQYF.

The chain recombines TRBV7-6 with TRBJ2-2; D is ambiguous. V shed 1 base and J shed 5 bases, with 11 bases lying between them. The CDR3 is made up of 15 amino acids. Per germline, CDR1 SGHVS and CDR2 FNYEAQ. Here the CDR3 reads CASSLGEKWTGELFF. The CDR3, as DNA: TGTGCCAGCAGCTTAGGAGAAAAATGGACCGGGGAGCTGTTTTTT.

This rearrangement joins TRBV19 to TRBJ2-7, with D uncertain. Germline V gene lookup returns CDR1 LNHDA and CDR2 SQIVND (reference sequence). This CDR3 spans 14 amino acids. The V end was cut by 3 bases, the J end by 3 bases, with 12 bases between. CDR3 nucleotides: TGTGCCAGTAGTATCGGACCAAGGAGCTACGAGCAGTACTTC. It specifies CASSIGPRSYEQYF.

The V and J genes are TRBV27 and TRBJ1-4, with a possible D match to TRBD1 (5 bases). CDR1 is MNHEY, CDR2 SMNVEV, per germline (reference sequence). The CDR3 runs to 16 residues. The germline V and J ends were trimmed by 3 bases and 4 bases, with 15 bases remaining between them. CDR3 protein: CASSLGQGYSNEKLFF. As DNA, the CDR3 is TGTGCCAGCAGTTTGGGGCAGGGCTATAGTAATGAAAAACTGTTTTTT.

The gene calls are TRBV2 and TRBJ1-5; the D is unclear. V was pared by 2 bases and J by 9 bases, with 14 bases between. The CDR3 spans 14 residues. CDR1 and CDR2 from the germline V gene are SNHLY and FYNNEI. CDR3: CASSEIEEAAPQHF. CDR3 bases: TGTGCCAGCAGTGAAATTGAGGAGGCAGCGCCCCAGCATTTT.

This chain connects TRBV2 to TRBJ2-1; 9 nucleotides line up with TRBD1. The trim removed 4 bases at V and 4 bases at J, leaving 8 bases unmatched. This CDR3 comprises 16 residues. Germline CDR1 and CDR2: SNHLY and FYNNEI. The CDR3 bases are TGTGCCAGCAGTGTTGAGGGGGACAGGGATTACAATGAGCAGTTCTTC. As protein: CASSVEGDRDYNEQFF. Full variable domain (missing parts from reference TRBV2 and TRBJ2-1): EPEVTQTPSHQVTQMGQEVILRCVPISNHLYFYWYRQILGQKVEFLVSFYNNEISEKSEIFDDQFSVERPDGSNFTLKIRSTKLEDSAMYFCASSVEGDRDYNEQFFGPGTRLTVL.

The J gene is TRBJ2-3, the V gene TRBV6-5; D is tentatively TRBD1 or TRBD2 (5 bases each). This CDR3 has 15 amino acids. Trimming took 6 bases from V and 6 from J, leaving 19 bases between them. Per the germline V gene, CDR1 is MNHEY and CDR2 is SVGAGI. CDR3 protein: CASRRVPGAGDTQYF. DNA of the CDR3: TGTGCCAGCAGGAGGGTACCGGGCGCAGGGGATACGCAGTATTTT.

The gene calls are TRBV5-3 and TRBJ2-7, with 8 bases lining up with TRBD2. TRBV5-3 is recorded as an ORF, its role being uncertain. Unmatched junction bases numbered 3, after V lost 1 base and J lost 0 bases. The CDR3 spans 15 residues. As DNA, the CDR3 is TGTGCCAGAAGCTTGCTACTAGCGGCCTCCTACGAGCAGTACTTC. Translation gives CARSLLLAASYEQYF.

The J gene is TRBJ1-2, the V gene TRBV28; 9 nucleotides match TRBD1. The germline V gene encodes CDR1 MDHEN and CDR2 SYDVKM. Unmatched junction bases numbered 7, after V lost 5 bases and J lost 3 bases. The CDR3 is 15 residues long. Here the CDR3 DNA reads TGTGCCAGCAGTGGCGGCTGGGACAGGGACTATGGCTACACCTTC. Encoded protein: CASSGGWDRDYGYTF.

This clone was recorded at least ten times. Other nucleotide sequences from this sample produce the same CDR3. The chain is built from TRBV27 and TRBJ2-2; D gene unclear. V dropped 5 bases and J dropped 1 base, with 2 bases sitting between them. This CDR3 spans 12 amino acids. Germline CDR1 is MNHEY and CDR2 is SMNVEV (reference sequence). CDR3 sequence (DNA): TGTGCCAGCAGTCGGAACACCGGGGAGCTGTTTTTT. It encodes CASSRNTGELFF.

The V call is TRBV13, the J call TRBJ2-5; maybe TRBD1 (6 bases). Deletions cut 3 bases from V and 5 bases from J, with 10 bases between. The V gene's germline CDR1 is PRHDT and CDR2 FYEKMQ (reference sequence). The CDR3 runs 13 residues. The CDR3 sequence is CASSFGGRETQYF. CDR3 sequence (DNA): TGTGCCAGCAGCTTTGGGGGCCGGGAGACCCAGTACTTC. The full variable domain, rest sourced from reference TRBV13 and TRBJ2-5, is AAGVIQSPRHLIKEKRETATLKCYPIPRHDTVYWYQQGPGQDPQFLISFYEKMQSDKGSIPDRFSAQQFSDYHSELNMSSLELGDSALYFCASSFGGRETQYFGPGTRLLVL.

V gene TRBV6-4 combines with J gene TRBJ2-1, with D perhaps assigned TRBD1 or TRBD2 (5 bases each). CDR1 and CDR2 from the germline V gene are MRHNA and SNTAGT. CDR3 size: 12 residues. V was trimmed by 5 bases and J by 8 bases, leaving 10 bases between them. CDR3 residues: CASSKGDHEQFF. Written as DNA, the CDR3 is TGTGCCAGCAGTAAAGGGGACCATGAGCAGTTCTTC.

The chain has TRBV6-2 or TRBV6-3 and TRBJ2-1; TRBD2 aligns across 11 bases. The germline V gene encodes CDR1 MNHEY and CDR2 SVGEGT. The CDR3 is made up of 15 amino acids. V shed 1 base, J shed 5 bases, and the junction held 1 base outside the gene matches. CDR3 sequence (DNA): TGTGCCAGCAGTTACTTGGGACTAGCGGACAATGAGCAGTTCTTC. It yields the protein CASSYLGLADNEQFF.

The chain is built from TRBV5-6 and TRBJ2-2; 10 bases are a match to TRBD1. The CDR3 extends over 16 amino acids. V dropped 3 bases and J dropped 4; count of bases not matched to a gene: 6. CDR1 is SGHDT and CDR2 is YYEEEE in the germline V gene. DNA of the CDR3: TGTGCCAGCAGCTATGACAGGGGGCCGTTCACCGGGGAGCTGTTTTTT. This gives the protein CASSYDRGPFTGELFF.